This section outlines one T cell receptor beta chain sequence together with its context. This clone was counted a few times. Its recognized antigen is unknown. The sample holds no much larger clone one base away, and base qualities are not on file. Deletion took 7 bases off V and 1 base off J, with a span of 14 bases between the germline ends. Reading the germline V gene (reference sequence) gives CDR1 MNHNY and CDR2 SVGAGI. The CDR3 numbers 15 residues from cysteine through phenylalanine. Only CDR3 DNA remains: 45 bases, in frame from the first base. TCR beta libraries were generated from genomic DNA with the immunoSEQ kit, following the manufacturer's recommendations. For library preparation, a first multiplex PCR was performed with proprietary primers, followed by a second PCR in which unique barcodes were added, and bead cleanups were performed after each round. A kit-provided positive control reaction and a negative control reaction were included in every sample batch. The final libraries underwent checking on an Agilent 4200 TapeStation D1000 ScreenTape, volumetric pooling, and quantification by qPCR. Sequencing ran on an Illumina NextSeq500 with a MidOutput 150-cycle cartridge, using 156 Read1 and 15 Index1 cycles with kit custom primers. The pooled library was loaded at around 0.98 pM, with a 20% PhiX control spiked in. Processing in the source paper ran as follows. Vendor-processed data were analyzed in R, with a clonotype defined as all T cells sharing the same CDR3 nucleotide sequence. For clone abundance analyses, frequencies were normalized to the 10,000 most abundant clones per sample. Before analysis, public T cell clones were removed, and these numbered fewer than six per sample on average. The dominant motif analysis was done with ImmunoMap using the PAM10 matrix, a gap penalty of 30, and a homology threshold of 0.3, and motifs with a cumulative frequency of at least 0.01 were considered dominant. Tumor-enriched and baseline blood-enriched clonotypes were defined by at least a 32-fold difference in abundance between compartments. Tumor-blood repertoire similarity was measured with the Baroni-Urbani and Buser coefficient, and group comparisons used two-tailed Wilcoxon tests in R. TCRdb limited this immuneACCESS table to in-frame rearrangements with V and J called. A share of clones is missing; checked studies link under half to unresolved V genes, and the rest is unexplained. V, J and clone size are taken as reported in that table, and D and trimming were inferred from the DNA itself. The sample has 20,000 or so clones on record, over 45% of them singletons. 12% of the sample lies in the top ten.

This entry belongs to a study of radiation and T cells in renal cell carcinoma (dated by TCRdb to 2019 to 2021). Study-wide context: TCR beta sequencing covered around 50 samples in total, comprising approximately 25 tumors and about 27 peripheral blood samples. Across all 50 or so samples, 3.5 million to 4.5 million unique CDR3 nucleotide sequences encoding 2,658,974 unique CDR3 amino acid sequences were identified.

What the research found in general, with its limitations: Effects of radiation dose or scheduling on the TCR repertoire could not be addressed with the single-armed trial design. Top tumor clonotypes rose in blood from baseline to 2 weeks post-radiation, then contracted by 4 weeks, suggesting transient expansion of tumor-resident clones. Intratumoral heterogeneity went uncaptured because the only tumor material available was small regions of approximately 0.96 g. Compared with controls, irradiated tumors had higher TCR clonality, as the top 100 clonotypes made up an average of approximately 54% of the repertoire, versus roughly 45% in nephrectomy-only tumors. Compared with control tumors, irradiated tumors had a greater number of dominant CDR3 motifs, and these motifs made up a bigger portion of the repertoire. Because pretreatment tumor biopsies were not available, the study could not determine whether clonotypes were already present within the tumor at baseline.

What the time point label conveys for this sample: tumor resected at nephrectomy. What this sample's treatment or condition label stands for: 15 Gy SBRT to primary tumor, nephrectomy 4 weeks later. Samples came from a clinical trial, in which primary renal cell carcinomas received 15 Gy stereotactic body radiation therapy followed by nephrectomy 4 weeks later. Renal cell carcinoma with clear cell pathology was present in all patients. Tumor processing involved mechanical dissociation, digestion with collagenase/hyaluronidase at 37 degrees C, handling in gentleMACS C tubes, and storage in liquid nitrogen. The QIAamp DNA Blood Mini Kit (Qiagen) was used to prepare genomic DNA for TCR sequencing. Only samples passing all quality control checks were included in the analyses.

Sequencing was performed on tumor tissue, taken from a patient whose treatment included radiotherapy and nephrectomy. This sequence was found in a man in his fifties with renal cell carcinoma. The rearrangement joined TRBV6-6 to TRBJ1-5; the best D guess is TRBD1, with 6 bases matching. The nucleotide sequence reads TGTGCCAGCAACCGGAGGGGGGGAAGCAATCAGCCCCAGCATTTT. Translated, it reads CASNRRGGSNQPQHF.